This T cell receptor beta chain originates from a study of metastatic and nonmetastatic thyroid tumors. Whole-study findings and limits: In both blood and tumor samples, TCR beta diversity was reported significantly higher for malignant than benign nodules.

In the authors' workflow: In papillary thyroid cancer, a distant-metastasis classifier was built using CDR3 differences across clinicopathological groups. MiXCR was used by TCRdb to re-call the PCR reads. None of the V and J calls come from the authors' own analysis; TCRdb made them. The sample has 80,000 to 85,000 clones, under 15% seen once. Germline trimming cut 1 base from V and 4 bases from J; bases unmatched to any gene: 4. CDR3 length: 14 residues. Thyroid surgery took place with no prior treatment in any patient. This clone was counted at least ten times. Antigen: not known. Different DNA sequences within this sample yield the same CDR3.

The sequencing sample was made of tumor tissue. The TCR was taken from a female donor with papillary thyroid cancer or a benign thyroid nodule (not recorded which). Some clones in this sample may be carry-over from other donors' samples. The V call is TRBV12-3 or TRBV12-4, the J call TRBJ2-7; the match to TRBD2 covers 7 bases. CDR3 protein: CASSLGEGGYEQYF. CDR3 nucleotide sequence: TGTGCCAGCAGTTTAGGGGAGGGTGGATACGAGCAGTACTTC.